This record covers a single T cell receptor beta chain. The antigen remains unidentified. Germline V gene lookup returns CDR1 MGHRA and CDR2 YSYEKL. The CDR3 totals 14 residues. Germline trimming cut 1 base from V and 7 bases from J; bases unmatched to any gene: 4. Use of 60 Vbeta and 13 Jbeta primers characterized the PCR. Repertoires were generated with immunoSEQ multiplex PCR, while TCRdb's copy carries only in-frame clones and drops some. The data show over 150,000 clones, approximately 81% seen once. The sample comes from a study of cytomegalovirus exposure and HLA in healthy donors. Across the whole study: An early data release held tens of millions of unique TCRs from HLA-typed donors. Study-wide results and limits: Presence/absence analyses supposed approximately even sequencing depth among donors. Follow-up analysis found HLA locus-dependent TCR association rates, highest for DRB1 and lowest for HLA-C. Immune exposure information available was restricted to CMV serostatus.

J is TRBJ1-1 and V is TRBV4-1; TRBD1 aligns across 9 bases. The source material was PBMCs. The receptor was derived from a boy aged 2 to 10 in good health and CMV-seronegative. The CDR3 DNA is TGCGCCAGCAGCCAAGCACAGGGGGCGGTTGAAGCTTTCTTT. It codes for CASSQAQGAVEAFF.